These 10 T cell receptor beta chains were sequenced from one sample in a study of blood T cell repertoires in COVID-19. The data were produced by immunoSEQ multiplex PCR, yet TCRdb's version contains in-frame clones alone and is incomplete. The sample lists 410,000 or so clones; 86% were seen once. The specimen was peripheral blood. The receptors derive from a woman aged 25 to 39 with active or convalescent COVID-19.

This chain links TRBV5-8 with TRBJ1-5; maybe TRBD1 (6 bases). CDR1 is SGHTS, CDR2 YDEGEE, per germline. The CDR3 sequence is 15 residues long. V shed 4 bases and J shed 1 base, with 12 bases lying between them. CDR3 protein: CASSTGHLSNQPQHF. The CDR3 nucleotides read TGTGCCAGCAGCACGGGACACCTCAGCAATCAGCCCCAGCATTTT. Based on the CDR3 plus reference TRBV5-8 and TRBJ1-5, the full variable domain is EAGVTQSPTHLIKTRGQQATLRCSPISGHTSVYWYQQALGLGLQFLLWYDEGEERNRGNFPPRFSGRQFPNYSSELNVNALELEDSALYLCASSTGHLSNQPQHFGDGTRLSIL.

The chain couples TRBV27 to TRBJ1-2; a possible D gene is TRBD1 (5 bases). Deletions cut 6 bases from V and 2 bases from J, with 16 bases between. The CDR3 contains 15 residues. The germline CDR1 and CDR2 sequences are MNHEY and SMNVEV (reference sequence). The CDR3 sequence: CASRFSGASNYGYTF. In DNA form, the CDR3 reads TGTGCCAGCAGATTTTCTGGGGCCTCAAACTATGGCTACACCTTC.

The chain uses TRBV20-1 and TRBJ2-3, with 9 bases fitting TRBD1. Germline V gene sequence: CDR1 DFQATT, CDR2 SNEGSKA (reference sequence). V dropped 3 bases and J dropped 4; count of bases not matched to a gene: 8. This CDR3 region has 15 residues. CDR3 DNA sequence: TGCAGTGCTAGTAAAAGACAGGGGGACTCAGATACGCAGTATTTT. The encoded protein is CSASKRQGDSDTQYF.

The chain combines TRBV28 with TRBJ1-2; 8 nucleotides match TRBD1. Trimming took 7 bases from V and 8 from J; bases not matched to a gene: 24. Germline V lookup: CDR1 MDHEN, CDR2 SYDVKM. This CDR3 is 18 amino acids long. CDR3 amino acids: CASTLDGAGQGAGRGYTF. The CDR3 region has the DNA TGTGCCAGCACACTAGATGGGGCCGGACAGGGCGCGGGCAGGGGCTACACCTTC.

CDR3 residues: CASSSGTGDGKLFF. CDR3 in DNA: TGTGCCAGCAGCTCGGGGACAGGGGATGGAAAACTGTTTTTT. V gene TRBV5-6 combines with J gene TRBJ1-4, with 10 bases matching TRBD1. V lost 3 bases and J lost 10; bases outside the gene matches: 6. The V gene's germline CDR1 is SGHDT and CDR2 YYEEEE. The CDR3 spans 14 residues.

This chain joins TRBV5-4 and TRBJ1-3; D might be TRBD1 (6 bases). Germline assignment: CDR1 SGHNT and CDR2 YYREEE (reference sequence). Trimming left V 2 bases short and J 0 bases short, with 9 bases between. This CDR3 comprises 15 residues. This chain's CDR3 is CASSFQGLSGNTIYF. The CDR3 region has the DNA TGTGCCAGCAGCTTCCAGGGGCTCTCTGGAAACACCATATATTTT.

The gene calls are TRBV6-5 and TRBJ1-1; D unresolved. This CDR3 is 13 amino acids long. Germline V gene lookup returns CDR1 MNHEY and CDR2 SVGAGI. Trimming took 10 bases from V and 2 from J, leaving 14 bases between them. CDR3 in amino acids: CATKSTINTEAFF. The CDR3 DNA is TGTGCCACCAAGTCCACTATAAACACTGAAGCTTTCTTT.

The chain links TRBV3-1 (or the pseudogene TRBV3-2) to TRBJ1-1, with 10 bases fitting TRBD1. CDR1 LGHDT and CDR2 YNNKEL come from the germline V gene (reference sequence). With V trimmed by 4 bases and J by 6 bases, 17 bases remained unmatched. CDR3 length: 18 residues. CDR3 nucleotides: TGTGCCAGCAGCCCCAAGGGACAGGGGAGGATCTCCGGGGCTGAAGCTTTCTTT. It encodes CASSPKGQGRISGAEAFF.

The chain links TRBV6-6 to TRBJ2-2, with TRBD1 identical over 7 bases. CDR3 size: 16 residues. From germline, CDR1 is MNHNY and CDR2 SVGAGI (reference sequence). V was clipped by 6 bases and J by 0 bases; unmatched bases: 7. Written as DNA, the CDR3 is TGTGCCAGCAGGATCCCCGGGACAGCGAACACCGGGGAGCTGTTTTTT. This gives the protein CASRIPGTANTGELFF.

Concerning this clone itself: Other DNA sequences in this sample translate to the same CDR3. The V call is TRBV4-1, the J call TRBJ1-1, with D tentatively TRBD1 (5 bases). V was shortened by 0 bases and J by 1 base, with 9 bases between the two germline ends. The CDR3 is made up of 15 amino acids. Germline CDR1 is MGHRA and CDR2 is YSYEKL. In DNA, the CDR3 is TGCGCCAGCAGCCAAGATCCTGGACAGAACACTGAAGCTTTCTTT. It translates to CASSQDPGQNTEAFF.